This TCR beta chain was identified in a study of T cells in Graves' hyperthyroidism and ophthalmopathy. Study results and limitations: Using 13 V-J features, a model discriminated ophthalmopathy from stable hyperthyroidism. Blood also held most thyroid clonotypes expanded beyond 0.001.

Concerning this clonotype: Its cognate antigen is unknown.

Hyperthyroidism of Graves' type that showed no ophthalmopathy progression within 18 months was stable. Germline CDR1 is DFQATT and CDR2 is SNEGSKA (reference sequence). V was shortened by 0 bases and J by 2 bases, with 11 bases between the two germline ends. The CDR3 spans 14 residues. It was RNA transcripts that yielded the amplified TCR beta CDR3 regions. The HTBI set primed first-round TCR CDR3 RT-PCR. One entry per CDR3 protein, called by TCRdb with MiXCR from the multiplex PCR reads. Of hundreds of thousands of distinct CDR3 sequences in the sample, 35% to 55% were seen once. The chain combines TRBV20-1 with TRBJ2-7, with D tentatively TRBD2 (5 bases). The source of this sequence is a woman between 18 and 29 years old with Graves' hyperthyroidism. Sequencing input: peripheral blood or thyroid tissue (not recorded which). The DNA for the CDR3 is TGCAGTGCTAGAGATCCCGGACTCCCCTACGAGCAGTACTTC. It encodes CSARDPGLPYEQYF.